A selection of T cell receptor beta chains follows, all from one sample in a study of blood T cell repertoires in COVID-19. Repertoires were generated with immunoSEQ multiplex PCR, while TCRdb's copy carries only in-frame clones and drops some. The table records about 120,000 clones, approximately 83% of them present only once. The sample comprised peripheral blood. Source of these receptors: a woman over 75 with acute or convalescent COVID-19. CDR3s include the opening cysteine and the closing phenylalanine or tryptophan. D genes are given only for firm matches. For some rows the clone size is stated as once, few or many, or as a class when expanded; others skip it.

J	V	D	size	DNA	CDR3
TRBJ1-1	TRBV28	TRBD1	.	TGTGCCAGCACCCAGGGGGCTCGGTCCGAAACTGAAGCTTTCTTT	CASTQGARSETEAFF
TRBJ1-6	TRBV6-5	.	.	TGTGCCAGCAGTTACTCTGACAGGCCCAATTCACCCCTCCACTTT	CASSYSDRPNSPLHF
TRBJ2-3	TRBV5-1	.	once	TGCGCCAGCAGCTTGGCCTGGGTTAGCTCGGATACGCAGTATTTT	CASSLAWVSSDTQYF
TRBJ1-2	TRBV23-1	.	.	TGCGCCAGCAGTGCCAGGGGCCCGAAACTTCATGGCTACACCTTC	CASSARGPKLHGYTF
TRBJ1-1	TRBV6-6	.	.	TGTGCCAGCAGTTTCTTAGAGGGAAACACTGAAGCTTTCTTT	CASSFLEGNTEAFF
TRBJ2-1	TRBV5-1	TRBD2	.	TGCGCCAGCAGCTTTCCAAAGACTAGCGGACCCCTCGATGAGCAGTTCTTC	CASSFPKTSGPLDEQFF
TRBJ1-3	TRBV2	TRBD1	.	TGTGCCAGCAGTGCGACAGGGTTTGGAAACACCATATATTTT	CASSATGFGNTIYF
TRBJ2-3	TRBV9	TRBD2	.	TGTGCCAGCAGCGTAGGACTAGCGGTCACAGATACGCAGTATTTT	CASSVGLAVTDTQYF
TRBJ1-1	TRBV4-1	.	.	TGCGCCAGCAGCCAAAGCCCGGGTGCTGAAGCTTTCTTT	CASSQSPGAEAFF
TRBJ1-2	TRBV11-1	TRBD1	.	TGTGCCAGCAGCCAGGACAGGGATTGGGGCCATGGCTACACCTTC	CASSQDRDWGHGYTF
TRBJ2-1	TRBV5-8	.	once	TGTGCCAGCAGCTTGGGTGAGGGCTATTACAATGAGCAGTTCTTC	CASSLGEGYYNEQFF
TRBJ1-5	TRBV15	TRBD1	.	TGTGCCACCAGCATGAGACAGGGGGGACAGCCCCAGCATTTT	CATSMRQGGQPQHF
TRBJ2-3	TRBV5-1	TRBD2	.	TGCGCCAGCAGCTTGGATGTCGGAGGAGCGGGGGGCACAGATACGCAGTATTTT	CASSLDVGGAGGTDTQYF
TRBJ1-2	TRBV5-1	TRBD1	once	TGCGCCAGCAGCATAGGACAGGGGTCCTATGGCTACACCTTC	CASSIGQGSYGYTF
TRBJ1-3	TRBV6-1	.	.	TGTGCCAGCAGTGAAGCGCTGGGAGTTTCTGGAAACACCATATATTTT	CASSEALGVSGNTIYF
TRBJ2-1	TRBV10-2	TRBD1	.	TGCGCCAGCAGTGTGGGCAGGGGGCTCGGTGAGCAGTTCTTC	CASSVGRGLGEQFF
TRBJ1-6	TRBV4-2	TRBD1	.	TGTGCCAGCAGCCACCCCACAGGGGACCCCCTCCACTTT	CASSHPTGDPLHF
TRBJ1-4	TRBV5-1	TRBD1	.	TGCGCCAGCAGAAGGGACAGCGAATATGAAAAACTGTTTTTT	CASRRDSEYEKLFF
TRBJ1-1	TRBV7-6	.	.	TGTGCCAGCAGCTCAGGGCCAGCGATGAACACTGAAGCTTTCTTT	CASSSGPAMNTEAFF
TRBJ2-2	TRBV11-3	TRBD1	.	TGTGCCAGCCTGGACAGGGCCACCGGGGAGCTGTTTTTT	CASLDRATGELFF
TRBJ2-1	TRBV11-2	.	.	TGTGCCAGCAAATCTCATGAGCAGTTCTTC	CASKSHEQFF
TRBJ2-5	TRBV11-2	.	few	TGTGCCAGCAGCTTAAACAGGGAAGAGACCCAGTACTTC	CASSLNREETQYF
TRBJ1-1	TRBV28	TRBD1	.	TGTGCCAGCAGTCATGGAGGACAGGGTCAGGGTGAAGCTTTCTTT	CASSHGGQGQGEAFF
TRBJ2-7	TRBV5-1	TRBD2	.	TGCGCCAGCAGCTTGCGCCCGGGGACTAGCGGGGATGCCTACGAGCAGTACTTC	CASSLRPGTSGDAYEQYF